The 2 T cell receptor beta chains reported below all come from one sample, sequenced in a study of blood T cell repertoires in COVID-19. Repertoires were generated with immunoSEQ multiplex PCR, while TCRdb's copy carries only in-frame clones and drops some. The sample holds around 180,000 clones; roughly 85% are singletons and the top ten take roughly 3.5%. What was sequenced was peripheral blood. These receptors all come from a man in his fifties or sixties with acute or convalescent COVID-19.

As DNA, the CDR3 is TGTGCCACCAGGGAGAGGGGGACCGGGGAGCTGTTTTTT. Translated: CATRERGTGELFF. V usage is TRBV24-1 and J usage is TRBJ2-2; D might be TRBD1 (6 bases). V was clipped by 7 bases and J by 5 bases, with 10 bases between them. Germline CDR1 and CDR2: KGHDR and SFDVKD. This CDR3 comprises 13 residues.

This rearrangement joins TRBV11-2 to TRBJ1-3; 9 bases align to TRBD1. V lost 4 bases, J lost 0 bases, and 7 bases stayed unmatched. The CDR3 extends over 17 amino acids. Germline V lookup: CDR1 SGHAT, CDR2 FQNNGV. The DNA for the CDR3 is TGTGCCAGCAGCTCTTGGACAGGGGTGCCCTCTGGAAACACCATATATTTT. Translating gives CASSSWTGVPSGNTIYF.